These T cell receptor beta chains were read from a single sample in a study of T cell responses to AZD1222 COVID-19 vaccine. The method was immunoSEQ multiplex PCR; TCRdb's version includes in-frame clones alone and lacks a portion of them. The profile shows some 160,000 clones, 85% to 95% of them singletons. Sequences were derived from peripheral blood, sampled on day 0 of AZD1222 vaccination. The receptors were gathered from an adult in good health. CDR3s include the opening cysteine and the closing phenylalanine or tryptophan.

v_gene	len	CDR3aa
TRBV18	15	CASLGNGTVYSPLHF
TRBV21-1	12	CASGQSQETQYF
TRBV5-1	13	CASSFDYGSPLHF
TRBV7-6	15	CASSFKGDFGNTIYF
TRBV5-6	16	CASSLGTERTNYGYTF
TRBV19	16	CASTSILEGRDTEAFF
TRBV2	12	CASIRVDYGYTF
TRBV6-5	14	CASSPSGDPDTQYF
TRBV29-1	17	CSVPRWGHLPLGYGYTF
TRBV15	15	CATSRDRGQTGEQYF
TRBV19	14	CASSPGQGGYEQYF
TRBV28	15	CASSWGAEGNQPQHF
TRBV6-4	16	CASSGSPDKGRYEQYF
TRBV10-3	14	CATETSLSSYEQYF
TRBV19	14	CASTLSGGAGEQFF
TRBV7-2	13	CASGGDRRYGYTF
TRBV6-5	14	CAAPRDPSRGEQYF
TRBV13	13	CASAVRPNTEAFF
TRBV10-1	18	CASSVGTGGPDGGQPQHF
TRBV7-9	19	CASSSPGTSGGAFFHEQFF
TRBV6-5	14	CASSYSQGGDEQYF
TRBV2	15	CASSEDTWGNQPQHF
TRBV30	12	CAWDRLNTEAFF
TRBV2	13	CASTKASTDTQYF
TRBV11-2	16	CASSFGQRISYNEQFF
TRBV10-1	16	CASSEIRGWGDSPLHF
TRBV6-5	12	CASRGLRETQYF
TRBV7-2	15	CASSLVGTGGEEAFF
TRBV5-1	16	CASRTGQGYVNYGYTF
TRBV6-1	12	CASSEVLWKAFF
TRBV28	13	CASSPSSGREAFF
TRBV19	14	CASSMVGNTGELFF
TRBV5-1	12	CASSLGTETQYF
TRBV7-9	14	CASSRTITNYGYTF
TRBV6-5	15	CASSYGGVAGNTIYF
TRBV9	13	CASSRDNNQPQHF
TRBV5-1	13	CASSLGGEETQYF
TRBV11-3	15	CASSFPTGSSYEQYF
TRBV6-5	14	CASSDGQIQETQYF
TRBV11-3	14	CASSPSGPTYEQYF
TRBV19	15	CASTPKSGGISPLHF
TRBV2	14	CASSALVSYNEQFF
TRBV23-1	16	CASSQTSRGPADTQYF
TRBV19	13	CASSIQDGQKVNF
TRBV9	14	CASSATGGDYEQYF
TRBV27	14	CASSPTGHNYGYTF
TRBV11-3	16	CASSLRPGVTGNTIYF
TRBV6-2/TRBV6-3	12	CASSLQGDIQYF
TRBV28	13	CASSIYKKNEQFF
TRBV5-1	14	CASSLQRMNTEAFF
TRBV3-1/TRBV3-2	15	CASSQGEVLQETQYF